This section outlines one T cell receptor (beta chain) sequence together with its context. The antigen is unknown. Germline CDR1 reads SGHRS; CDR2 reads YFSETQ. The CDR3 length is 13 residues. The sample belongs to a study of T cells expressing NK-cell markers. Background on the study: Source material for TCR beta repertoires consisted of sorted CD3+CD56+NKG2C+, CD3+CD56+NKG2C- and CD3+CD56-NKG2C+ T cells. Study results and caveats: Of CD8+ T cells, 1.0-7.0% belonged to dominant NKG2C+ clonotypes in several donors. Expanded clones of NKG2C+ T cells had an unclear HCMV specificity.

One entry per CDR3 protein, without DNA, is what TCRdb gives after re-calling the 5' RACE reads. The table for this sample gives 300,000 or so distinct CDR3 sequences. The receptor was derived from a woman between 18 and 70 years old in good health. J is TRBJ2-7 and V is TRBV5-1; checking the TCRdb D call of TRBD1 is not possible without DNA. Sequencing input: blood T cells: a sorted CD56 or NKG2C T cell subset, CD4+ or CD8+ T cells, or bulk PBMC T cells (not recorded which). The CDR3 region is CASSPRTAYEQYF.